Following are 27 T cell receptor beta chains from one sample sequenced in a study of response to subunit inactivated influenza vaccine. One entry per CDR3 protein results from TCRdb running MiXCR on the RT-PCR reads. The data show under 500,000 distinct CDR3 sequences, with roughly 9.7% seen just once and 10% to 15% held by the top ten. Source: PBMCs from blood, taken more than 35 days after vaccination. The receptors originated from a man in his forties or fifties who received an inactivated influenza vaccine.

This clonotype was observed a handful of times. CDR3 bases: TGTGCCAGCAGCCGGGACGGGGGACGGGAAAAACTGTTTTTT. Translated, it gives CASSRDGGREKLFF. This chain connects TRBV7-8 to TRBJ1-4; TRBD1 might be the D (5 bases). Trimming cost V 5 bases and J 8 bases, with 15 bases left between them. The CDR3 contains 14 residues. Germline CDR1 SGHVS, CDR2 FQNEAQ.

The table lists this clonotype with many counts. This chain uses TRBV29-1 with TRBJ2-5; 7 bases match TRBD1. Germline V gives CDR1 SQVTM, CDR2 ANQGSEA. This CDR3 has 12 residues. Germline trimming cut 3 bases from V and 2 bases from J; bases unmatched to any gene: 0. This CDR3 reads CSVDRGQETQYF. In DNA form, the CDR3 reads TGCAGCGTTGACAGGGGGCAAGAGACCCAGTACTTC.

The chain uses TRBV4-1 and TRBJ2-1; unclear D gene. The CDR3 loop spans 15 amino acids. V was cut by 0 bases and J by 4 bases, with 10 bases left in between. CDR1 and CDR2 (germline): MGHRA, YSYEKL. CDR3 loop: CASSQDPGPYNEQFF. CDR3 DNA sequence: TGCGCCAGCAGCCAAGACCCGGGCCCATACAATGAGCAGTTCTTC.

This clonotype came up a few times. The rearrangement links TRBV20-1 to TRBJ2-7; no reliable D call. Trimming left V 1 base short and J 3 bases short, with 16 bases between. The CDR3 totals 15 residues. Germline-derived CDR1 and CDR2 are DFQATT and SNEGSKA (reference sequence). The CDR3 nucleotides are TGCAGTGCTAGAGGACGGCGGCACCCCGACTACGAGCAGTACTTC. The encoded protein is CSARGRRHPDYEQYF.

For the CDR3, the DNA is TGTGCCAGCAGCTTAAGAGAAGCCCGTTACGAGCAGTACTTC. This translates into CASSLREARYEQYF. The chain has TRBV7-2 and TRBJ2-7, with D hard to call. The CDR3 extends over 14 amino acids. The ends were cut back, 2 bases at V and 4 bases at J, with 12 bases in the middle. Germline CDR1 and CDR2: SGHTA and FQGNSA.

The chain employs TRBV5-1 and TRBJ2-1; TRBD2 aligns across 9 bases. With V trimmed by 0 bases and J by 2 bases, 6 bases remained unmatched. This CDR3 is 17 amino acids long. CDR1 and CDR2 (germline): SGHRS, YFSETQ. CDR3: CASSLANLAGAYNEQFF. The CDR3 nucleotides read TGCGCCAGCAGCTTGGCCAATTTAGCGGGGGCCTACAATGAGCAGTTCTTC.

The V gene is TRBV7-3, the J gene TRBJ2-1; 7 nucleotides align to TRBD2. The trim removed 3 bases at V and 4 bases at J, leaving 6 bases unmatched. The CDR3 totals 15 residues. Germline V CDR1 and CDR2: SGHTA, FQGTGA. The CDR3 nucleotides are TGTGCCAGCAGCTTCTTCGCGGGAGCGTACAATGAGCAGTTCTTC. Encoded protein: CASSFFAGAYNEQFF.

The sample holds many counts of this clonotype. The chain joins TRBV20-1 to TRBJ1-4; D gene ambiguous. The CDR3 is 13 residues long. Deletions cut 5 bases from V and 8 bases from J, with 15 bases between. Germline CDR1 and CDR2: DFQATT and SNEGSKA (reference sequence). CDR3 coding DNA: TGCAGTGCTTGGGATAAAGGAAGGGAAAAACTGTTTTTT. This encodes CSAWDKGREKLFF.

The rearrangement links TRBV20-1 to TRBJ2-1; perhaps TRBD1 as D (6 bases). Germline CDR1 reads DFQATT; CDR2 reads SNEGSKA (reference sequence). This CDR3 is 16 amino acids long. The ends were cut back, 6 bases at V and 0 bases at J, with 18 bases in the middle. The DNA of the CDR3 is TGCAGTGCGGAACCGGGACACTTGAGCTCCTACAATGAGCAGTTCTTC. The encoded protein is CSAEPGHLSSYNEQFF.

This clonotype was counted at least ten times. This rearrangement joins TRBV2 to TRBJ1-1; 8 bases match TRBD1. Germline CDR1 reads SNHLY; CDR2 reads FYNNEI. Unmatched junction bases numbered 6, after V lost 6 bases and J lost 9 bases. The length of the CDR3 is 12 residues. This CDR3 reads CASRTGQGQAFF. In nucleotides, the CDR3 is TGTGCCAGCAGAACCGGACAGGGCCAAGCTTTCTTT.

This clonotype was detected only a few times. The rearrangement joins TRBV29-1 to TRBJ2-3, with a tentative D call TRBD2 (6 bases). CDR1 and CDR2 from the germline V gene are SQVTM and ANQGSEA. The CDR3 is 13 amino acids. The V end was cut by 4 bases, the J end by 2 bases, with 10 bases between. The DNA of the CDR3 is TGCAGCGTTGTGGAGGGCCCCACAGATACGCAGTATTTT. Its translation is CSVVEGPTDTQYF.

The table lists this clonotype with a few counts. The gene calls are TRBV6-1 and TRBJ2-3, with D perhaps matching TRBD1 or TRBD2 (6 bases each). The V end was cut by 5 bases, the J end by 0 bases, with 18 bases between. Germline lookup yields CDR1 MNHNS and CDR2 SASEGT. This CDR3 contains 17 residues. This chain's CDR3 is CASSPRGTRGSTDTQYF. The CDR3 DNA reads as TGTGCCAGCAGTCCCCGCGGGACAAGAGGAAGCACAGATACGCAGTATTTT.

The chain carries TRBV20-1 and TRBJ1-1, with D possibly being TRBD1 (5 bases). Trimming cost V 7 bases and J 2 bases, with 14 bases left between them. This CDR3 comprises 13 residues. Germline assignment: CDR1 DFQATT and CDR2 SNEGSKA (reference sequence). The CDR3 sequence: CSGSTASNTEAFF. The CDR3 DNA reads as TGCAGTGGTTCGACAGCTTCCAACACTGAAGCTTTCTTT.

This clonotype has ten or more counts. The CDR3 here is CASSFVEVHNEQFF. Written as DNA, the CDR3 is TGTGCCAGCAGCTTCGTGGAGGTTCACAATGAGCAGTTCTTC. This chain uses TRBV5-6 with TRBJ2-1, with D maybe TRBD2 (5 bases). Trimming removed 2 bases at V and 5 bases at J, with 11 bases between. The germline gives CDR1 SGHDT, CDR2 YYEEEE. The CDR3 consists of 14 residues.

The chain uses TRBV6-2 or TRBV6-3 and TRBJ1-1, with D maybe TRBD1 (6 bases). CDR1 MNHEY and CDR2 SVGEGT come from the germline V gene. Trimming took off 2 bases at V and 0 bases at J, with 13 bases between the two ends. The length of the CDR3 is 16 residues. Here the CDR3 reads CASSYEDSRLNTEAFF. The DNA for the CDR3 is TGTGCCAGCAGTTACGAGGACAGCAGACTGAACACTGAAGCTTTCTTT.

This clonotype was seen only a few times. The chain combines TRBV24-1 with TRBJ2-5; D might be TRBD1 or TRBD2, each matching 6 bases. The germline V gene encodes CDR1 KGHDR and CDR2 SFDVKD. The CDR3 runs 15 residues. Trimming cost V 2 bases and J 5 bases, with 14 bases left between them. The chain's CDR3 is CATSDSEGGLETQYF. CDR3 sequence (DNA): TGTGCCACCAGTGATTCCGAGGGGGGTTTGGAGACCCAGTACTTC.

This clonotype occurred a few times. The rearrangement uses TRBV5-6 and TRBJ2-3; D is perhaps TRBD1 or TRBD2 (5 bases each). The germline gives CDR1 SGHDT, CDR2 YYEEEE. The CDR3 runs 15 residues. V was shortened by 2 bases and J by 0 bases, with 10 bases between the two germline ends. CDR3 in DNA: TGTGCCAGCAGCTTTGAGGGGTACAGCACAGATACGCAGTATTTT. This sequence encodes CASSFEGYSTDTQYF.

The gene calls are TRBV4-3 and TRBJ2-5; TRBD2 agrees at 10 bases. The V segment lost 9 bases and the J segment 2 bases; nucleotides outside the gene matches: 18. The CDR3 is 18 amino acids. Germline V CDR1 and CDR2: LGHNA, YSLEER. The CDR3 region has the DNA TGCGCCAGACGGTTTCGACGAAAAAGCGGGAGGGGACAAGAGACCCAGTACTTC. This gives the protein CARRFRRKSGRGQETQYF.

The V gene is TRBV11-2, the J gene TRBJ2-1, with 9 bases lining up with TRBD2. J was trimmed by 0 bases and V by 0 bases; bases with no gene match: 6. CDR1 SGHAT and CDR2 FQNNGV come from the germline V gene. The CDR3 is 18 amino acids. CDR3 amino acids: CASSLDSGSPGSYNEQFF. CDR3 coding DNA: TGTGCCAGCAGCTTAGATAGCGGGAGCCCCGGCTCCTACAATGAGCAGTTCTTC.

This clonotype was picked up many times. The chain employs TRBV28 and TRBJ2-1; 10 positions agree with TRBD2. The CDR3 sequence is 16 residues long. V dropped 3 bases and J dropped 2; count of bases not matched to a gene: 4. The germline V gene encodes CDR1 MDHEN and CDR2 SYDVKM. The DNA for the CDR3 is TGTGCCAGCAGTTTGAGGCTAGCGGGAGCCTACAATGAGCAGTTCTTC. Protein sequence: CASSLRLAGAYNEQFF. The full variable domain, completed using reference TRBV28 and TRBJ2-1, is DVKVTQSSRYLVKRTGEKVFLECVQDMDHENMFWYRQDPGLGLRLIYFSYDVKMKEKGDIPEGYSVSREKKERFSLILESASTNQTSMYLCASSLRLAGAYNEQFFGPGTRLTVL.

CDR3 in amino acids: CASRMTSGGNNEQFF. The DNA for the CDR3 is TGTGCCAGCAGGATGACTAGCGGGGGCAACAATGAGCAGTTCTTC. This chain links TRBV12-3 or TRBV12-4 with TRBJ2-1, with 12 bases aligning to TRBD2. The CDR3 is 15 residues long. The junction had 5 bases not matched to a gene; V was cut back by 6 bases and J by 5 bases.

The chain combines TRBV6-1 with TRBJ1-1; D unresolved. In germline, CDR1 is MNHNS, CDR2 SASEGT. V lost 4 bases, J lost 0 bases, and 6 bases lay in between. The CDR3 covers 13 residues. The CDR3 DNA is TGTGCCAGCAGTGCACACATGAACACTGAAGCTTTCTTT. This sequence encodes CASSAHMNTEAFF.

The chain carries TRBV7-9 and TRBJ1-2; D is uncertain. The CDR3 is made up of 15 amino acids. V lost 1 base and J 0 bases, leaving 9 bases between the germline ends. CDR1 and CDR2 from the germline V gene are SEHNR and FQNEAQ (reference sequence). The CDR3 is CASSLGQLANYGYTF. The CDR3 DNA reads TGTGCCAGCAGCTTAGGTCAACTAGCTAACTATGGCTACACCTTC.

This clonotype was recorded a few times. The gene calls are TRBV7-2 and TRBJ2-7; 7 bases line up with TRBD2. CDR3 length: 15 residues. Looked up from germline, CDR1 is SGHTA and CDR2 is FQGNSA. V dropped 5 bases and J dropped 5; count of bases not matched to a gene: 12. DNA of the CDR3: TGTGCCAGCAGCCCAGGGAGGGGTCAACGCCACGAGCAGTACTTC. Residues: CASSPGRGQRHEQYF.

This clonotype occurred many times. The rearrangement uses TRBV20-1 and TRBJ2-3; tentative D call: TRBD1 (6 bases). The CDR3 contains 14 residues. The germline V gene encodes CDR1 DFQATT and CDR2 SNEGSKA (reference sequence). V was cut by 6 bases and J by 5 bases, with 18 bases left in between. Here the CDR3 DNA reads TGCAGTGCCAAGGTCTGGACAGCTGAAGATACGCAGTATTTT. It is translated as CSAKVWTAEDTQYF.

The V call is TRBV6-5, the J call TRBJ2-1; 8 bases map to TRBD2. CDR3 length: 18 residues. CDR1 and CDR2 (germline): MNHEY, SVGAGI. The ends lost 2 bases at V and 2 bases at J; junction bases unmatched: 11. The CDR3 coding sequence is TGTGCCAGCAGTTACGCCTGGTGGAGCGGGAGTACCTACAATGAGCAGTTCTTC. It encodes CASSYAWWSGSTYNEQFF.

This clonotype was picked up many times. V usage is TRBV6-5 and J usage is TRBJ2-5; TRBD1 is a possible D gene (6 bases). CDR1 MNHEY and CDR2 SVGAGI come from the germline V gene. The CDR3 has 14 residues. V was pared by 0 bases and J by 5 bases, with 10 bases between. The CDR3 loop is CASSYSRGFETQYF. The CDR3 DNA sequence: TGTGCCAGCAGTTACTCCAGGGGTTTCGAGACCCAGTACTTC.